The rows below give T cell receptor beta chains drawn from one sample of a study of T cell repertoires in cytomegalovirus infection. Using its own MiXCR run on the reads, TCRdb lists one record per CDR3 protein. The profile shows hundreds of thousands of distinct CDR3 sequences, approximately 24% of them singletons. Specimen: CD8+ T cells from PBMCs. These receptors came from a human donor in good health (CMV status not recorded). Some clones in this sample may be carry-over from other donors' samples. The CDR3 runs from the conserved cysteine through the conserved F or W. A D gene is named only where the DNA matches it firmly. The size entry is marked missing in some rows and otherwise reads once, few, many or a size class.

len: 12; v_gene: TRBV28; abundance: .; j_gene: TRBJ1-1; d_gene: .; CDR3aa: CASSGYREEAFF; CDR3nt: TGTGCCAGCAGTGGGTACAGGGAGGAAGCTTTCTTT
len: 21; v_gene: TRBV27; abundance: few; j_gene: TRBJ2-1; d_gene: TRBD2; CDR3aa: CASSLYLSSGGGSGTYNEQFF; CDR3nt: TGTGCCAGCAGTTTATACCTCTCTAGCGGAGGCGGTTCGGGGACCTACAATGAGCAGTTCTTC
len: 15; v_gene: TRBV5-4; abundance: few; j_gene: TRBJ2-3; d_gene: .; CDR3aa: CASRTAGASTDTQYF; CDR3nt: TGTGCCAGCAGGACCGCGGGGGCTAGCACAGATACGCAGTATTTT
len: 15; v_gene: TRBV4-3; abundance: many; j_gene: TRBJ2-3; d_gene: .; CDR3aa: CASSQEGDSTDTQYF; CDR3nt: TGCGCCAGCAGCCAAGAGGGGGACTCCACAGATACGCAGTATTTT
len: 16; v_gene: TRBV7-3; abundance: .; j_gene: TRBJ2-1; d_gene: .; CDR3aa: CASSLTGAIIYNEQFF; CDR3nt: TGTGCCAGCAGCTTAACAGGGGCCATTATTTACAATGAGCAGTTCTTC
len: 15; v_gene: TRBV7-8; abundance: many; j_gene: TRBJ1-1; d_gene: .; CDR3aa: CASSLLYVQGTEAFF; CDR3nt: TGTGCCAGCAGCCTACTTTATGTTCAGGGCACTGAAGCTTTCTTT
len: 16; v_gene: TRBV14; abundance: .; j_gene: TRBJ1-4; d_gene: TRBD1; CDR3aa: CASSQGRDSLNEKLFF; CDR3nt: TGTGCCAGCAGCCAAGGGAGGGACAGCCTTAATGAAAAACTGTTTTTT
len: 14; v_gene: TRBV2; abundance: few; j_gene: TRBJ2-3; d_gene: .; CDR3aa: CASSVREGTDTQYF; CDR3nt: TGTGCCAGCAGTGTGAGGGAGGGCACAGATACGCAGTATTTT
len: 16; v_gene: TRBV14; abundance: .; j_gene: TRBJ2-3; d_gene: .; CDR3aa: CASSPRRAYGTDTQYF; CDR3nt: TGTGCCAGCAGCCCCCGGAGAGCGTACGGCACAGATACGCAGTATTTT
len: 13; v_gene: TRBV5-5; abundance: .; j_gene: TRBJ2-1; d_gene: .; CDR3aa: CASSLKGADEQFF; CDR3nt: TGTGCCAGCAGCTTGAAAGGGGCCGATGAGCAGTTCTTC
len: 13; v_gene: TRBV20-1; abundance: few; j_gene: TRBJ2-4; d_gene: .; CDR3aa: CSARDLQTDIQYF; CDR3nt: TGCAGTGCCCGGGACCTCCAAACGGACATTCAGTACTTC